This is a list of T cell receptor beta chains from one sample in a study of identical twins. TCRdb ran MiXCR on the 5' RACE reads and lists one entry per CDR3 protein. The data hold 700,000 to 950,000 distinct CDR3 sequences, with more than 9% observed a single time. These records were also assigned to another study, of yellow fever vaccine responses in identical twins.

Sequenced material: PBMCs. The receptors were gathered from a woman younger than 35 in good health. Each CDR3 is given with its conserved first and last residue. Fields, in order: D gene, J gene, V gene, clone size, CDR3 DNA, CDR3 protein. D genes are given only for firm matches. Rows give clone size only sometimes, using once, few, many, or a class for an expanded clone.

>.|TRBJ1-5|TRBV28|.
TGTGCCAGCAGTATTCGGGGCAACAATCAGCCCCAGCATTTT
CASSIRGNNQPQHF
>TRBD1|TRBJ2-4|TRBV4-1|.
TGCGCCAGCAGCCAAGACAAACCGACAGGGTTTAGGGACATTCAGTACTTC
CASSQDKPTGFRDIQYF
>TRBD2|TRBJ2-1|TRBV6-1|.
TGTGCCAGTGATGCCAGCGGGACCTTCAATGAGCAGTTCTTC
CASDASGTFNEQFF
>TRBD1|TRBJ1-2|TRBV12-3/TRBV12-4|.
TGTGCCAGCAACAACAGGGGTGGATTGGACTATGGCTACACCTTC
CASNNRGGLDYGYTF
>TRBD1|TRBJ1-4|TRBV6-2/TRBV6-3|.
TGTGCCAGCAGTTACTCCATTAGGGACAGGAGTAATGAAAAACTGTTTTTT
CASSYSIRDRSNEKLFF
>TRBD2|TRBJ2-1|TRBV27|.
TGTGCCAGCAGTTCGTCCCTAGCGGGAGCGGTTGAGCAGTTCTTC
CASSSSLAGAVEQFF
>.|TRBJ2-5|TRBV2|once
TGTGCCAGCAGGGACAGGACGGGAGGGACCCAGTACTTC
CASRDRTGGTQYF
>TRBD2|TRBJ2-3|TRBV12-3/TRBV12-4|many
TGTGCCAGCAGATCCTGGCAGCGGGGGCCAGATACGCAGTATTTT
CASRSWQRGPDTQYF
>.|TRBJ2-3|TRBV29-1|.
TGCAGCGTTGAAGGTAGAGACACAGATACGCAGTATTTT
CSVEGRDTDTQYF
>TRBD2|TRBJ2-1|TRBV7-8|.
TGTGCCAGCAGCTTAGTAGGCGCGGGGGGTAAAATCAATGAGCAGTTCTTC
CASSLVGAGGKINEQFF
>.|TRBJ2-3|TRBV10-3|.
TGTGCCATCTCTGCGGGCGAAATCACAGATACGCAGTATTTT
CAISAGEITDTQYF
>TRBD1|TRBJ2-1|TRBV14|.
TGTGCCAGCAGCCAAGTTGGGACAGCTTACAATGAGCAGTTCTTC
CASSQVGTAYNEQFF
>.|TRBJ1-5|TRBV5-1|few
TGCGCCAGCAGTTACGGACAGCCCAATCAGCCCCAGCATTTT
CASSYGQPNQPQHF
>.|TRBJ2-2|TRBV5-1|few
TGCGCCAGCAGCACCACTACCGGGGAGCTGTTTTTT
CASSTTTGELFF
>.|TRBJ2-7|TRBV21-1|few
TGTGCCAGCAGAGAAGATTGGAGCAAACCCTCACACGAGCAGTACTTC
CASREDWSKPSHEQYF
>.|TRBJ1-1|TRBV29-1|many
TGCAGCGTTGTGCGGGGCCCTATGAACACTGAAGCTTTCTTT
CSVVRGPMNTEAFF
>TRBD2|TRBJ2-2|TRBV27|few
TGTGCCAGCAGTATGGGACTAGCGGGGGCCACCGGGGAGCTGTTTTTT
CASSMGLAGATGELFF
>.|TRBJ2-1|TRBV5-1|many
TGCGCCAGCAGCTATTCCCGACTAGGGAACAATGAGCAGTTCTTC
CASSYSRLGNNEQFF
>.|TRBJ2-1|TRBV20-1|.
TGCAGTGCCCGGGTCAGGGACAATGAGCAGTTCTTC
CSARVRDNEQFF
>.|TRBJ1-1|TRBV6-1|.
TGTGCCAGCAGAGGGTCGGTGACTGAAGCTTTCTTT
CASRGSVTEAFF
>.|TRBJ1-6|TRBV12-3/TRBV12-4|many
TGTGCCAGCAGTTTAACACAGGACAATTCACCCCTCCACTTT
CASSLTQDNSPLHF
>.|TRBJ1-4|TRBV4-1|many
TGCGCCAGCAGGCCCCCGGGAACTAATGAAAAACTGTTTTTT
CASRPPGTNEKLFF
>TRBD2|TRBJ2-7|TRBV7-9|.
TGTGCCAGCATGGGACTAGCGGGAGACGACTACGAGCAGTACTTC
CASMGLAGDDYEQYF
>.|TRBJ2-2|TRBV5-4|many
TGTGCCAGCAGCCATCTCACCGGGGAGCTGTTTTTT
CASSHLTGELFF
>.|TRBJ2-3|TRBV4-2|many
TGTGCCAGCAGCCAAGATGGAGTACAGACTACAGATACGCAGTATTTT
CASSQDGVQTTDTQYF
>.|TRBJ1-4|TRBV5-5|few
TGTGCCAGCAGCTTCAGGGTGACAACTAATGAAAAACTGTTTTTT
CASSFRVTTNEKLFF
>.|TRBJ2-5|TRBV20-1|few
TGCAGTGCCCGAGCCGAAGACGCCTCGTGGGAGACCCAGTACTTC
CSARAEDASWETQYF
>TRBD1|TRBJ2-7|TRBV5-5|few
TGTGCCAGCAGCTTAAGGGGGGGACAGGGGTTGTTCGAGCAGTACTTC
CASSLRGGQGLFEQYF
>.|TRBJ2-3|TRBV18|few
TGTGCCAGCTCAACGAAACAGGGTAGGGGCACAGATACGCAGTATTTT
CASSTKQGRGTDTQYF
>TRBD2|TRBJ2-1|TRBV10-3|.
TGTGCCATCAGTGAGTCGGGTATGGTAGCGGGGGATGAGCAGTTCTTC
CAISESGMVAGDEQFF
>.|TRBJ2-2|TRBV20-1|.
TGCAGTGCTACCGACAAGATCACCGGGGAGCTGTTTTTT
CSATDKITGELFF
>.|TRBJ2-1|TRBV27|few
TGTGCCAGCAGCCCCCCATCCTTTTACAATGAGCAGTTCTTC
CASSPPSFYNEQFF
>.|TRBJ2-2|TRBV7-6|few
TGTGCCAGCAGCCCAACAGGGATTCCCGGGGAGCTGTTTTTT
CASSPTGIPGELFF
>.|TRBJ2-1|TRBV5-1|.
TGCGCCAGCAGCACCCGAAGCTTAGGGGGGGGCTACAATGAGCAGTTCTTC
CASSTRSLGGGYNEQFF
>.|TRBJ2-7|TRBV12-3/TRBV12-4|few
TGTGCCAGCAGTTACGGAACCCGAGGGAAGCAGTACTTC
CASSYGTRGKQYF
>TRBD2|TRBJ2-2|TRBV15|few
TGTGCCACCAGCAGAGTACTAGCGGGGGGATCGAACACCGGGGAGCTGTTTTTT
CATSRVLAGGSNTGELFF
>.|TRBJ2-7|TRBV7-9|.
TGTGCCAGCAGCCCGAGGGCTGGGAGCTACCTACCCTACGAGCAGTACTTC
CASSPRAGSYLPYEQYF
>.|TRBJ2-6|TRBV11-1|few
TGTGCCAGCAGCCGCTTGGGTGGGCTTACTTTCTCTGGGGCCAACGTCCTGACTTTC
CASSRLGGLTFSGANVLTF
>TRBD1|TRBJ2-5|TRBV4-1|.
TGCGCCAGCAGCCAAGGGTGGACCGGACAGGAAGAGACCCAGTACTTC
CASSQGWTGQEETQYF
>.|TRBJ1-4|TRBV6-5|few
TGTGCCAGCAGTTACGCAGGGGCGGAAAATGAAAAACTGTTTTTT
CASSYAGAENEKLFF
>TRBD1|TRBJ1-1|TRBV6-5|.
TGTGCCAGCAGTTACTCGGGACAGGGAGGAGCTTTCTTT
CASSYSGQGGAFF
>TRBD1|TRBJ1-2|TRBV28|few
TGTGCCAGCAGTTCTACCCTGACAGGGTTCACCTCTTATGGCTACACCTTC
CASSSTLTGFTSYGYTF
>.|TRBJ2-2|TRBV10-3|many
TGTGCCATCAGTGAACAGGAGCGCAATGTCAACACCGGGGAGCTGTTTTTT
CAISEQERNVNTGELFF
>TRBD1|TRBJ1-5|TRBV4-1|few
TGCGCCAGCAGCCAAGATGGGACAGGGCTTAGCAATCAGCCCCAGCATTTT
CASSQDGTGLSNQPQHF
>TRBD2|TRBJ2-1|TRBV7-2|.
TGTGCCAGCAGCTTAGTTGGTAGCGGGAGCCACAATGAGCAGTTCTTC
CASSLVGSGSHNEQFF
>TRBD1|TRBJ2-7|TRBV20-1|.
TGCAGTGTCGAGACAGGGGGCGGCTACGAGCAGTACTTC
CSVETGGGYEQYF